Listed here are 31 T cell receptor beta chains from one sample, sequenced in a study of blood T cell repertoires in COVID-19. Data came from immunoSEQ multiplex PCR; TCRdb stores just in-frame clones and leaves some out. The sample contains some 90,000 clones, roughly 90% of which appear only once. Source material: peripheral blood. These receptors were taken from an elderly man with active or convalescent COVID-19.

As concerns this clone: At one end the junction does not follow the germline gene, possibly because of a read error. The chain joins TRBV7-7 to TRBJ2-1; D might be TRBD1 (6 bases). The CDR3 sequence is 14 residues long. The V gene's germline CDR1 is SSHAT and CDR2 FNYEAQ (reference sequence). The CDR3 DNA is TGTGCTAGCAGCTTAGGACAGAGGAGCGATGAGCAGTTCTTC. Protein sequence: CASSLGQRSDEQFF.

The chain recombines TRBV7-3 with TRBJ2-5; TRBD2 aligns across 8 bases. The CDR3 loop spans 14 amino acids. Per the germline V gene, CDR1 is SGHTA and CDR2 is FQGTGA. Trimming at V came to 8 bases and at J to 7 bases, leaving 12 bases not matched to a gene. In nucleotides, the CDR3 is TGTGCCAGCTCCGACGGCGGGAGGCTAGGGACCCAGTACTTC. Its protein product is CASSDGGRLGTQYF.

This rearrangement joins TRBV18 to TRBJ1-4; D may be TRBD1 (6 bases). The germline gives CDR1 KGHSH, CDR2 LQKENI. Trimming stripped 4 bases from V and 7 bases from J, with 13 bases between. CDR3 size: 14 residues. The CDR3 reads CASSRDRTSEKLFF. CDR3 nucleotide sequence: TGTGCCAGCTCACGCGACAGGACCTCTGAAAAACTGTTTTTT.

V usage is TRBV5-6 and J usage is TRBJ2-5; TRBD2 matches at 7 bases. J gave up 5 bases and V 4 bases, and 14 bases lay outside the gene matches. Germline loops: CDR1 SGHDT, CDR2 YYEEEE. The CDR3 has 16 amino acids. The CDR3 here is CASSTLLISGGETQYF. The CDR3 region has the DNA TGTGCCAGCAGCACACTATTAATCTCCGGGGGGGAGACCCAGTACTTC.

Here the CDR3 reads CATSDNMNTEAFF. For the CDR3, the DNA is TGTGCCACCAGTGACAACATGAACACTGAAGCTTTCTTT. The chain links TRBV24-1 to TRBJ1-1, with D unclear. There are 13 residues in the CDR3. Germline lookup yields CDR1 KGHDR and CDR2 SFDVKD. V was trimmed by 4 bases and J by 0 bases, leaving 5 bases between them.

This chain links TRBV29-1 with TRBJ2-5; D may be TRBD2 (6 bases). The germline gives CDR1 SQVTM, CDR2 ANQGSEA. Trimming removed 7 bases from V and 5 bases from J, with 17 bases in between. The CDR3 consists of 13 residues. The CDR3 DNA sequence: TGCAGCGCCAGAAGGGAGGTTCTTGAGACCCAGTACTTC. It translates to CSARREVLETQYF.

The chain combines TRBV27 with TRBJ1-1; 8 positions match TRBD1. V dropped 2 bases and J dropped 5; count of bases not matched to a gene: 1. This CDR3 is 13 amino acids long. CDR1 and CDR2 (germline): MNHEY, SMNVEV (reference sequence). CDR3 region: CASSLNRGTEAFF. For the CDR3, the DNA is TGTGCCAGCAGTTTAAACAGGGGGACTGAAGCTTTCTTT.

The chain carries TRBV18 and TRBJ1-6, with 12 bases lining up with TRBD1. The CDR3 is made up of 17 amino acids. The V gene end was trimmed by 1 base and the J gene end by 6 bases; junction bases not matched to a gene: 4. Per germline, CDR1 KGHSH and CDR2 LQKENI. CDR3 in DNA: TGTGCCAGCTCACCACGGGGACAGGGGGCTCTTAATTCACCCCTCCACTTT. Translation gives CASSPRGQGALNSPLHF.

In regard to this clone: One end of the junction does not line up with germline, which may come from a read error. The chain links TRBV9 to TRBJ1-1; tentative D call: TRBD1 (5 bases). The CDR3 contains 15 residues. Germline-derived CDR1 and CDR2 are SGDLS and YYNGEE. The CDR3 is CASSASLQVNTETFF. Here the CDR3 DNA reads TGTGCCAGCAGCGCCTCACTACAGGTGAACACTGAAACTTTCTTT.

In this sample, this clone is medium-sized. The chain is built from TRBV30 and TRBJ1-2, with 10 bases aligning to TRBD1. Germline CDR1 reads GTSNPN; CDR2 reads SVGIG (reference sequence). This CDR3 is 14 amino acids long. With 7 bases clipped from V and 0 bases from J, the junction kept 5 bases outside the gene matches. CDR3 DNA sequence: TGTGCCTCGGACAGGGGGTTTTCTAACTATGGCTACACCTTC. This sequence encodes CASDRGFSNYGYTF.

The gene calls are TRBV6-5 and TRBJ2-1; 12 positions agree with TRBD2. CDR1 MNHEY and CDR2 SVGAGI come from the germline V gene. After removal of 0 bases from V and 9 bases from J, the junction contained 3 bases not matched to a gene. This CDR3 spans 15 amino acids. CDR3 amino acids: CASSYSPSGRVEQFF. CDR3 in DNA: TGTGCCAGCAGTTACTCGCCTAGCGGGAGGGTTGAGCAGTTCTTC.

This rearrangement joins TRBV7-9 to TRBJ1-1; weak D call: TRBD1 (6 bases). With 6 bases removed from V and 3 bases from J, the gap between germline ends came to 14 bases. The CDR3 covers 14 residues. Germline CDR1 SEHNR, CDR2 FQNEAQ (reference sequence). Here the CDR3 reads CASSFQGSDTEAFF. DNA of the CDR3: TGTGCCAGCAGTTTTCAGGGGAGCGACACTGAAGCTTTCTTT.

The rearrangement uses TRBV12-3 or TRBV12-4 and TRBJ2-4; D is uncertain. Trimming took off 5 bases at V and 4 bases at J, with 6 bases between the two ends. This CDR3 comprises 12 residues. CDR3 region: CASSDTKNIQYF. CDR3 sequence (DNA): TGTGCCAGCAGTGACACAAAAAACATTCAGTACTTC.

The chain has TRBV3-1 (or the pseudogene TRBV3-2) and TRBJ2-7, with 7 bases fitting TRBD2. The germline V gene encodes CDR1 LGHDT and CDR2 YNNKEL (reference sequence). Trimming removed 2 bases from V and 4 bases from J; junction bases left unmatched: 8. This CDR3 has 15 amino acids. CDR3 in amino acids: CASSQNLGLNYEQYF. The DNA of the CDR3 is TGTGCCAGCAGCCAAAATTTGGGACTAAATTACGAGCAGTACTTC.

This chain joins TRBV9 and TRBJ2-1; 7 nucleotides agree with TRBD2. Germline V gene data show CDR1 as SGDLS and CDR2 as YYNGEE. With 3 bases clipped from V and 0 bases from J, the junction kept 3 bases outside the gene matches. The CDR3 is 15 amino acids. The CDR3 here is CASSAGLDSYNEQFF. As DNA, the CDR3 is TGTGCCAGCAGCGCAGGACTAGACTCCTACAATGAGCAGTTCTTC.

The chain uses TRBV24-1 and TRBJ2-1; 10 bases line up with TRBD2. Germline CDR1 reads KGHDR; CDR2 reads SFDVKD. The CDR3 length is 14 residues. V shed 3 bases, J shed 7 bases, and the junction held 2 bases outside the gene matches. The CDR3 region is CATSDTLAGNEQFF. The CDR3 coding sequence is TGTGCCACCAGTGATACACTAGCGGGGAATGAGCAGTTCTTC.

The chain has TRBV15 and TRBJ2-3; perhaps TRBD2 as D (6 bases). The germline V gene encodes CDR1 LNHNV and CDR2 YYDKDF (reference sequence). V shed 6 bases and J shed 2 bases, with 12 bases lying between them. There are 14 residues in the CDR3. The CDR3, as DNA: TGTGCCACCAGAAGGCGGGAATACACAGATACGCAGTATTTT. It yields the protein CATRRREYTDTQYF.

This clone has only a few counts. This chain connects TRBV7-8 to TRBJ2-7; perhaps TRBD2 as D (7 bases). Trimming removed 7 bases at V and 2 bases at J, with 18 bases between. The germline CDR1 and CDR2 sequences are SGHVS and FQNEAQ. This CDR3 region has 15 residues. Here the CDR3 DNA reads TGTGCCAGCACCCCAAGGGGGGGGATGACCTACGAGCAGTACTTC. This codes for CASTPRGGMTYEQYF.

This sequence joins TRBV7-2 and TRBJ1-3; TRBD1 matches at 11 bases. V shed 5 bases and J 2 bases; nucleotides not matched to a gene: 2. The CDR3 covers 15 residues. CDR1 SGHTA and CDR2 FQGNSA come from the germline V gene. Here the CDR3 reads CASSGQGAPGNTIYF. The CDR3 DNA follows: TGTGCCAGCAGCGGACAGGGGGCTCCTGGAAACACCATATATTTT.

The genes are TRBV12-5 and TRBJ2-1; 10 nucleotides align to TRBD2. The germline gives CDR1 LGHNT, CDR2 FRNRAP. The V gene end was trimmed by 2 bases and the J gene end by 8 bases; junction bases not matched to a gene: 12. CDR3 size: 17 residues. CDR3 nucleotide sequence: TGTGCTAGTGGTTTGATAAACAGCGGGAGGGTGGTGGATGAGCAGTTCTTC. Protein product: CASGLINSGRVVDEQFF.

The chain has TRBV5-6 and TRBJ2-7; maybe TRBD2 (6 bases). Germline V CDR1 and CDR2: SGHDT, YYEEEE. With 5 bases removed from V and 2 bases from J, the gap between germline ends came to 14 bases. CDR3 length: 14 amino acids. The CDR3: CASRPGWTTYEQYF. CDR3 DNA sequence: TGTGCCAGCAGACCGGGATGGACTACCTACGAGCAGTACTTC.

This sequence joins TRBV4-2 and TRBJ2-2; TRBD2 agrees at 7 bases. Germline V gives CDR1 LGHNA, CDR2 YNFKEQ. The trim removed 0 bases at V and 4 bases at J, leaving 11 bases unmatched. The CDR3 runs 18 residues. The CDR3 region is CASSQDLWRERGTGELFF. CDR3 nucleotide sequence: TGTGCCAGCAGCCAAGATCTCTGGCGGGAGCGTGGCACCGGGGAGCTGTTTTTT.

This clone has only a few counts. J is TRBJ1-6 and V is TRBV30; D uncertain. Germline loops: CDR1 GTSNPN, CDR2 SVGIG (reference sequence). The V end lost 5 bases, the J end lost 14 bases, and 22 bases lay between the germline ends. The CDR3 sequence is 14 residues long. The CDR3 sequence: CAWGLLLGGSSLHF. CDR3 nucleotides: TGTGCCTGGGGACTTCTGCTCGGAGGGTCGTCCCTCCACTTT.

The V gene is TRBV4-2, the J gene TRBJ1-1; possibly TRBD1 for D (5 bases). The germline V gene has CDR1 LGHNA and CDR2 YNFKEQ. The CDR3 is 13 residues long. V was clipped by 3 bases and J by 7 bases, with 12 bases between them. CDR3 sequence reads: CASSQGRDGEAFF. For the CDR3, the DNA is TGTGCCAGCAGCCAGGGGAGGGACGGTGAAGCTTTCTTT.

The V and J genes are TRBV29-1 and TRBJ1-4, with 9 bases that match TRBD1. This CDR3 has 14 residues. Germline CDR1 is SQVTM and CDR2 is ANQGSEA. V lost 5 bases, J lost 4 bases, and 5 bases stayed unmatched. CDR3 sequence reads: CSVRQGGVNEKLFF. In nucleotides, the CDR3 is TGCAGCGTTAGACAGGGGGGCGTTAATGAAAAACTGTTTTTT.

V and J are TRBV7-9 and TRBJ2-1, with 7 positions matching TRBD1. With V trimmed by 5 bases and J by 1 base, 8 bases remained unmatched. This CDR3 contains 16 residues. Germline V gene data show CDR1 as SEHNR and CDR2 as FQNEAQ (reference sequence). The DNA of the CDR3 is TGTGCCAGCAGCATCAGACAGGGTTTTTCCTACAATGAGCAGTTCTTC. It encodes CASSIRQGFSYNEQFF.

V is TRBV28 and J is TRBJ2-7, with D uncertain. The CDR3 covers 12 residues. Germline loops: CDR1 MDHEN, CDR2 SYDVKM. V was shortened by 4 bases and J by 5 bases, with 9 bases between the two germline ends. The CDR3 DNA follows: TGTGCCAGCAGTTCCCTACTCCACGAGCAGTACTTC. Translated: CASSSLLHEQYF.

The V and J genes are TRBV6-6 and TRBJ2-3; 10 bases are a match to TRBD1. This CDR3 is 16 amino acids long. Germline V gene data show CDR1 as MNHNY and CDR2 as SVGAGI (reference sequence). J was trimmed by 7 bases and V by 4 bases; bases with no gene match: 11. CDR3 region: CASSSRDRGHIHTQYF. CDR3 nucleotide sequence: TGTGCCAGCAGTTCCCGGGACAGGGGCCACATCCATACGCAGTATTTT.

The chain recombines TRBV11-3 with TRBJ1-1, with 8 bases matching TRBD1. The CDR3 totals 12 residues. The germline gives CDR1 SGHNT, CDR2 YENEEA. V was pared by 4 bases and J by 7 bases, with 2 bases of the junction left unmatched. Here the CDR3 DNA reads TGTGCCAGCAGCTCAGGGGGCGGTGAAGCTTTCTTT. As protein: CASSSGGGEAFF.

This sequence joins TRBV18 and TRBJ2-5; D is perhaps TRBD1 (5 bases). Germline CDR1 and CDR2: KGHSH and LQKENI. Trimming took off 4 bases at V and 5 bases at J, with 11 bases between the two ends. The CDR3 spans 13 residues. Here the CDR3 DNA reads TGTGCCAGCTCACTCAGGGTCTTGGAGACCCAGTACTTC. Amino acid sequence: CASSLRVLETQYF.

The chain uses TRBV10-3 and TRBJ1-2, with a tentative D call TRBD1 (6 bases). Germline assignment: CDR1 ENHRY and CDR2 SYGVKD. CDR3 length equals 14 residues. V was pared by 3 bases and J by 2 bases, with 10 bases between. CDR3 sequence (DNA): TGTGCCATCAGTGAACAGGGTTCAAACTATGGCTACACCTTC. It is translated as CAISEQGSNYGYTF.